A selection of T cell receptor beta chains follows, all from one sample in a study of T-cell reconstitution after alpha-beta-depleted transplantation in children. TCRdb reanalysed the PCR reads using MiXCR and keeps one entry per CDR3 protein. Of 800,000 to 1,000,000 distinct CDR3 sequences listed, roughly 29% are singletons. The sample in question was PBMCs, mostly from graft donor cells, obtained 360 days after TCRalphabeta/CD19-depleted stem cell transplant. These receptors came from a boy under three years old who had a stem cell transplant for SCID, so the T cells may come from the graft donor. CDR3s include the opening cysteine and the closing phenylalanine or tryptophan. Each record gives: clone size, J gene, V gene, CDR3 length, D gene, CDR3 protein. D genes are given only for firm matches. The size of a clone is reported for some rows only, either as once, few or many, or as a class for expanded clones.

>few|TRBJ1-1|TRBV2|15|TRBD1
CASRVQTGTNTEAFF
>NA|TRBJ1-6|TRBV12-3/TRBV12-4|14|NA
CASSFGGYNSPLHF
>NA|TRBJ2-3|TRBV29-1|13|NA
CSVEGQGSNTQYF
>many|TRBJ2-7|TRBV7-2|15|TRBD1
CASSLADRGAYEQYF
>few|TRBJ2-7|TRBV4-2|14|NA
CASSQGGNSYEQYF
>NA|TRBJ2-4|TRBV7-6|14|NA
CASSSPTPGAIQYF
>NA|TRBJ2-1|TRBV27|17|NA
CASSLSGGSSWYNEQFF
>few|TRBJ2-5|TRBV7-9|15|TRBD1
CASSLRRTGQETQYF
>NA|TRBJ2-1|TRBV18|13|NA
CASSHGEYNEQFF
>few|TRBJ2-2|TRBV12-3/TRBV12-4|14|NA
CASSFQGSTGELFF
>once|TRBJ2-5|TRBV4-1|16|TRBD2
CASSQGPSGAQETQYF
>NA|TRBJ2-1|TRBV20-1|15|TRBD1
CSARDSQVWANEQFF
>NA|TRBJ1-1|TRBV29-1|9|TRBD1
CSGDRGAFF
>NA|TRBJ2-3|TRBV5-6|12|NA
CASSLSKDTQYF
>few|TRBJ2-1|TRBV28|11|NA
CASSLGWEQFF
>few|TRBJ1-5|TRBV4-1|15|NA
CASSQDQGRDQPQHF
>NA|TRBJ2-7|TRBV29-1|14|TRBD2
CSAKGLAGGKGQYF
>NA|TRBJ2-3|TRBV5-1|15|NA
CASSLARADTDTQYF
>NA|TRBJ2-5|TRBV28|15|TRBD2
CASSFLAEIQETQYF
>few|TRBJ2-7|TRBV5-5|13|NA
CASSADSPYEQYF
>few|TRBJ2-5|TRBV25-1|14|NA
CASSEYSPQETQYF
>few|TRBJ1-2|TRBV4-1|11|NA
CASGGFYGYTF
>few|TRBJ2-7|TRBV7-2|15|NA
CASSLADGISYEQYF
>many|TRBJ2-1|TRBV12-3/TRBV12-4|14|NA
CASSSTNSYNEQFF
>NA|TRBJ1-1|TRBV18|13|NA
CASSPAWNTEAFF
>few|TRBJ2-5|TRBV15|17|TRBD2
CATSRESSGGWQETQYF